A selection of T cell receptor beta chains follows, all from one sample in a study of blood T cell repertoires in COVID-19. Sequenced by immunoSEQ multiplex PCR; TCRdb stores in-frame clones only, minus some. The sample lists about 270,000 clones, more than 75% occurring once. The sample was peripheral blood. These receptors were obtained from a man in his forties with active or convalescent COVID-19. CDR3s include the opening cysteine and the closing phenylalanine or tryptophan. D genes are given only for firm matches. Expanded clones are given a class, and other clones once, few, many or no size at all.

>TRBJ2-3|TRBV9|TRBD1|-
TGTGCCAGCAGCGCCGAAGGGGGCCGGGATACGCAGTATTTT
CASSAEGGRDTQYF
>TRBJ2-2|TRBV28|TRBD1|-
TGTGCCAGCAGTTTTAGACAGGGGAGTCGGAACACCGGGGAGCTGTTTTTT
CASSFRQGSRNTGELFF
>TRBJ2-2|TRBV12-5|TRBD2|-
TGTGCTAGTGCCTCAGGGCGGGGGATGAACACCGGGGAGCTGTTTTTT
CASASGRGMNTGELFF
>TRBJ2-1|TRBV11-3|TRBD1|-
TGTGCCAGCAGCTCTTGGGACAGGGCAGGGAATGAGCAGTTCTTC
CASSSWDRAGNEQFF
>TRBJ1-1|TRBV7-9|TRBD1|-
TGTGCCAGCAGCTTATGGACAGGGGGCACTGAAGCTTTCTTT
CASSLWTGGTEAFF
>TRBJ1-3|TRBV2|-|-
TGTGCCAGCAACCGGGACATCGGAAACACCATATATTTT
CASNRDIGNTIYF
>TRBJ1-1|TRBV27|TRBD1|-
TGTGCCAGCAGGTCAGGGGGCCTAGCTTTCTTT
CASRSGGLAFF
>TRBJ2-2|TRBV5-1|TRBD1|once
TGCGCCAGCAGTCTGACCGGGACAGGGAACACCGGGGAGCTGTTTTTT
CASSLTGTGNTGELFF
>TRBJ2-7|TRBV2|TRBD1|-
TGTGCCAGCAGTGAGCGAGACAGGGGATCCGAGCAGTACTTC
CASSERDRGSEQYF
>TRBJ1-3|TRBV5-1|-|once
TGCGCCAGCAGCTTGGCGTCCTCTGGAAACACCATATATTTT
CASSLASSGNTIYF
>TRBJ1-4|TRBV29-1|-|-
TGCAGCGTTCGGGGAGCTGAAAAACTGTTTTTT
CSVRGAEKLFF
>TRBJ2-3|TRBV27|TRBD2|once
TGTGCCAGCAGTTCTTTGGGGAAACGGGAGGGTAAGATAGATACGCAGTATTTT
CASSSLGKREGKIDTQYF
>TRBJ2-3|TRBV12-2|-|-
TGTGCAAGTCGCTTAGATTTCCAATCCCCAGATACGCAGTATTTT
CASRLDFQSPDTQYF
>TRBJ2-7|TRBV5-1|-|-
TGCGCCAGCAGCTCTGGACTATCGGGCTCCTACGAGCAGTACTTC
CASSSGLSGSYEQYF
>TRBJ1-1|TRBV3-1/TRBV3-2|TRBD1|-
TGTGCCAGCAGCCAAGGGGGACAGATCGGAGCTTTCTTT
CASSQGGQIGAFF
>TRBJ1-6|TRBV18|-|-
TGTGCCAGCTCACCAGGACAGAATAATTCACCCCTCCACTTT
CASSPGQNNSPLHF
>TRBJ1-2|TRBV30|-|-
TGTGCCTGGACTCGGTTGTATGGCTACACCTTC
CAWTRLYGYTF
>TRBJ1-1|TRBV27|-|-
TGTGCCAGCAGTTTATCCTGGCAGATGAACACTGAAGCTTTCTTT
CASSLSWQMNTEAFF
>TRBJ2-5|TRBV24-1|TRBD2|-
TGTGCCACCAGTGTCGCGGGGGGGCAAATTAGAGAGGAGACCCAGTACTTC
CATSVAGGQIREETQYF
>TRBJ1-1|TRBV18|TRBD1|-
TGTGCCAGCTCCCCAGGGACAGTTGAAGCTTTCTTT
CASSPGTVEAFF
>TRBJ2-6|TRBV9|-|-
TGTGCCAGCAGCCCGTTCGTTATCTCTGGGGCCAACGTCCTGACTTTC
CASSPFVISGANVLTF
>TRBJ2-1|TRBV2|TRBD2|once
TGTGCCAGCAGACAACTAGCGGTGATGAATGAGCAGTTCTTC
CASRQLAVMNEQFF
>TRBJ2-4|TRBV4-2|-|-
TGTGCCAGCAGCCAAGATAAGGACAGTTCCATGGGAGCCAAAAACATTCAGTACTTC
CASSQDKDSSMGAKNIQYF
>TRBJ2-5|TRBV18|-|-
TGTGCCAGCTCACCACAGAGACTTGGACAAGAGACCCAGTACTTC
CASSPQRLGQETQYF
>TRBJ2-3|TRBV5-1|TRBD1|-
TGCGCCAGCAGTGTTAGACAGGGGGCGGATACGCAGTATTTT
CASSVRQGADTQYF
>TRBJ1-1|TRBV29-1|TRBD1|few
TGCAGCGTTATTGGACAGGGCTACATGAACACTGAAGCTTTCTTT
CSVIGQGYMNTEAFF
>TRBJ2-7|TRBV18|TRBD1|-
TGTGCCAGCTCACCTGGGACAGGGGGGGACGAGCAGTACTTC
CASSPGTGGDEQYF
>TRBJ2-7|TRBV12-3/TRBV12-4|-|few
TGTGCCAGCAGTTATTCATCCTACGAGCAGTACTTC
CASSYSSYEQYF
>TRBJ1-1|TRBV11-3|TRBD1|-
TGTGCCAGCAGGTCCGGGACAGGGGCCAACACTGAAGCTTTCTTT
CASRSGTGANTEAFF
>TRBJ1-4|TRBV5-1|-|-
TGCGCCAGCAGCTTGGCGGGTTATAATGAAAAACTGTTTTTT
CASSLAGYNEKLFF
>TRBJ1-2|TRBV4-2|-|-
TGTGCCAGCAGCCAAGATCAGGGGACGGAGAACTATGGCTACACCTTC
CASSQDQGTENYGYTF
>TRBJ1-1|TRBV13|TRBD1|-
TGTGCCAGCAGCTCCGGGACAGGGATGACTGAAGCTTTCTTT
CASSSGTGMTEAFF
>TRBJ1-1|TRBV25-1|-|-
TGTGCCAGCAGTTCGGGGGTAAGGAACACTGAAGCTTTCTTT
CASSSGVRNTEAFF
>TRBJ2-1|TRBV18|TRBD1|-
TGTGCCAGCTCACCACGACAGGGAGTAACGAATGAGCAGTTCTTC
CASSPRQGVTNEQFF
>TRBJ1-1|TRBV5-1|TRBD1|-
TGCGCCAGCAGCACTGGCCGGGACAGTGAAGCTTTCTTT
CASSTGRDSEAFF
>TRBJ2-1|TRBV24-1|TRBD2|-
TGTGCCACCAGTCCGACCGCTTTTAGCGGGAGGTCAAGCGACAATGAGCAGTTCTTC
CATSPTAFSGRSSDNEQFF
>TRBJ1-2|TRBV28|TRBD1|-
TGTGCCAGCAGTTCGATTCCGGGACAGGGAAACTATGGCTACACCTTC
CASSSIPGQGNYGYTF
>TRBJ2-3|TRBV28|TRBD1|-
TGTGCCGCCAGACAGGGTGCCCCCCCAGATACGCAGTATTTT
CAARQGAPPDTQYF
>TRBJ2-7|TRBV4-1|TRBD2|once
TGCGCCAGCAGCCAAGAGGAGGGATTTCTAGCGGGAGGGCCGGGGTACGAGCAGTACTTC
CASSQEEGFLAGGPGYEQYF
>TRBJ1-3|TRBV29-1|TRBD1|-
TGCAGCGCCTCAGGGGGCCGTGGAAACACCATATATTTT
CSASGGRGNTIYF
>TRBJ2-2|TRBV5-1|TRBD2|-
TGCGCCAGCAGCTCATATAGCGGGGGGGCAACCGGGGAGCTGTTTTTT
CASSSYSGGATGELFF